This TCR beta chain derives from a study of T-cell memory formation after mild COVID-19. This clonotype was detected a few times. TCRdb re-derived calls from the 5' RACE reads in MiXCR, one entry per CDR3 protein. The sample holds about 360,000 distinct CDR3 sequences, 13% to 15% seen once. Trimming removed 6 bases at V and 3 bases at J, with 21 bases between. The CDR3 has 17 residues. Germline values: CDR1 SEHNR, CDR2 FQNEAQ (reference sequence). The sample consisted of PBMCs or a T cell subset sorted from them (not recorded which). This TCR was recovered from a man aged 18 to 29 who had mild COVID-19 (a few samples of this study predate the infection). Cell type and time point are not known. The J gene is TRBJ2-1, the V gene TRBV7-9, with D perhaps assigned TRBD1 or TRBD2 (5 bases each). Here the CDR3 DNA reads TGTGCCAGCAGGGGGCCCCCCGACTATGTCCGCTACAATGAGCAGTTCTTC. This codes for CASRGPPDYVRYNEQFF.